This TCR beta chain appears in the sequencing data of a study of blood T cell repertoires in COVID-19. Background on the study: Both acute and convalescent COVID-19 samples were obtained from the United States, Italy and Spain. In each case, the material was cDNA or gDNA derived from T cells, B-cell-depleted T cells, or PBMCs.

Germline V CDR1 and CDR2: LNHDA, SQIVND (reference sequence). The CDR3 runs to 12 residues. Unmatched junction bases numbered 2, after V lost 7 bases and J lost 7 bases. In the study's own analysis: Amplified reference gene primers provided the basis for estimating nucleated cell counts. Measured with immunoSEQ multiplex PCR; TCRdb has only the in-frame clones, and not every one. V and J calls and clone size are given by that table; D and trimming were obtained from the DNA. In the table there are about 210,000 clones, 83% of which are singletons. The receptor was isolated from a woman aged 40 to 55 with active or convalescent COVID-19. The sequenced material came from peripheral blood. V and J are TRBV19 and TRBJ1-2; 11 bases fit TRBD1. The CDR3 loop reads CASTDRGLGYTF. As DNA, the CDR3 is TGTGCCAGTACGGACAGGGGGCTTGGCTACACCTTC. The full variable domain, with the rest looked up from reference TRBV19 and TRBJ1-2, is DGGITQSPKYLFRKEGQNVTLSCEQNLNHDAMYWYRQDPGQGLRLIYYSQIVNDFQKGDIAEGYSVSREKKESFPLTVTSAQKNPTAFYLCASTDRGLGYTFGSGTRLTVV.